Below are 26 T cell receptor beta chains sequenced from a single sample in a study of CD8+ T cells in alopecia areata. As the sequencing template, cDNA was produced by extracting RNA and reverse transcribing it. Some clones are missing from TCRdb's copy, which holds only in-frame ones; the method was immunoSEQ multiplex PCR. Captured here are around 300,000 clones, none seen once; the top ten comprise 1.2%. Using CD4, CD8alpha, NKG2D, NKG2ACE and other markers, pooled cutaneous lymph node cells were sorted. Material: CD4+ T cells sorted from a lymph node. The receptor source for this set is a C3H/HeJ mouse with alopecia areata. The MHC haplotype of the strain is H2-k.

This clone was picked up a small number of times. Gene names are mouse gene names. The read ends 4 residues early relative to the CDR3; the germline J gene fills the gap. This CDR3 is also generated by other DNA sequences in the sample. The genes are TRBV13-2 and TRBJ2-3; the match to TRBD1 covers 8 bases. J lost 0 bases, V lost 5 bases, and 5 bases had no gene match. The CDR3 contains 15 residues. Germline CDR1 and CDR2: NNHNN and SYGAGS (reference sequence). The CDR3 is CASGGQGGSAETLYF. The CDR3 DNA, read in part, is TGTGCCAGCGGCGGACAGGGAGGAAGTGCAGAA.

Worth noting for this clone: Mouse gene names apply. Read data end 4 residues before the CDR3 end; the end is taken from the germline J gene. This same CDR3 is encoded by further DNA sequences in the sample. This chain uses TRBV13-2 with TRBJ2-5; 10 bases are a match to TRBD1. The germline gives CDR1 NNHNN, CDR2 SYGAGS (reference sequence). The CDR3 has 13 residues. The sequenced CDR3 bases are TGTGCCAGCGGCGACAGGGGGCCCGAC. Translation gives CASGDRGPD. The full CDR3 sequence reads CASGDRGPDTQYF.

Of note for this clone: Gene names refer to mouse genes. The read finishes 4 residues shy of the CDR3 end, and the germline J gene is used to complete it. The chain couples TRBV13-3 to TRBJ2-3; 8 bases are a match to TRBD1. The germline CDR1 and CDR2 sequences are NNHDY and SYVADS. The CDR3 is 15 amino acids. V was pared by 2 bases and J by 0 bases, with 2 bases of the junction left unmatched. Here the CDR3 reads CASSEYRGSAETLYF. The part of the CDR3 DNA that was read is TGTGCCAGCAGTGAATACAGGGGGAGTGCAGAA.

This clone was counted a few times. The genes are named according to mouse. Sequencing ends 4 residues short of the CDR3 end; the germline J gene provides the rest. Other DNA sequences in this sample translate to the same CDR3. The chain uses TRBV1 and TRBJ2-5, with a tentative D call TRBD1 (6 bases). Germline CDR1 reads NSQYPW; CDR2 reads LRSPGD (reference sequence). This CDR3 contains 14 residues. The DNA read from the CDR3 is TGCACCTGCAGTGCAGATCAGGGGCAGGAC. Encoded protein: CTCSADQGQD. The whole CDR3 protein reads CTCSADQGQDTQYF.

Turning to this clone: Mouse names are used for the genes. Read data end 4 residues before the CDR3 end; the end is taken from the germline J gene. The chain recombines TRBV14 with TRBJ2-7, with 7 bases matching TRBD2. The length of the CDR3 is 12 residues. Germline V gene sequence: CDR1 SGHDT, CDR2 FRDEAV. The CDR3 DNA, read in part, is TGTGCCAGCAGTCTCACTGGGGAT. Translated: CASSLTGD. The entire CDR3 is CASSLTGDEQYF.

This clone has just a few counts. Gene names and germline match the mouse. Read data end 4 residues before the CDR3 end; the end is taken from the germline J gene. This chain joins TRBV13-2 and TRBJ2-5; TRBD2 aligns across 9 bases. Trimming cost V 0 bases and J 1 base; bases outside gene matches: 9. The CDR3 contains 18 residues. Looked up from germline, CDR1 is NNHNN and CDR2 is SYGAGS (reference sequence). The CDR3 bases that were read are TGTGCCAGCGGTGATGCACCCTCGGACTGGGGATACCAAGAC. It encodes CASGDAPSDWGYQD. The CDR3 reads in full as CASGDAPSDWGYQDTQYF.

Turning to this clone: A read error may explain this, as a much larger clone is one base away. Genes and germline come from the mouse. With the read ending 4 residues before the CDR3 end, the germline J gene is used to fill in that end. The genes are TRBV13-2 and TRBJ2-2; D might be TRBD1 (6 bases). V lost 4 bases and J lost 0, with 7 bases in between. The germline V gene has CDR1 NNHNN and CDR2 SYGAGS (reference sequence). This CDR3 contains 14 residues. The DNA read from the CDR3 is TGTGCCAGCGGTCGGACAGCAAACACCGGG. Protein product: CASGRTANTG. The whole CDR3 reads CASGRTANTGQLYF.

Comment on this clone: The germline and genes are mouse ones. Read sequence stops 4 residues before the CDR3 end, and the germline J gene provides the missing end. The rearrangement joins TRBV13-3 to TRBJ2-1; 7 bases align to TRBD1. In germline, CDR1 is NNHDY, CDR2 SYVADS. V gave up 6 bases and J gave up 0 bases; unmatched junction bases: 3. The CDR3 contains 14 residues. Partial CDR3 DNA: TGTGCCAGCAAGAGACAGGGTAACTATGCT. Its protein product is CASKRQGNYA. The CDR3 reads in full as CASKRQGNYAEQFF.

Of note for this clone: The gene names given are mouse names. The chain's CDR3 is CASSPTGASDYTF. Incomplete CDR3 DNA: TGTGCCAGCTCTCCTACAGGGGCATCC. V gene TRBV12-1 combines with J gene TRBJ1-2, with TRBD1 matching over 7 bases. The observed sequence ends 4 residues before the CDR3 terminus, with the missing tail filled in from the germline J gene. The CDR3 consists of 13 residues. Germline-derived CDR1 and CDR2 are SGHSN and HYEKVE.

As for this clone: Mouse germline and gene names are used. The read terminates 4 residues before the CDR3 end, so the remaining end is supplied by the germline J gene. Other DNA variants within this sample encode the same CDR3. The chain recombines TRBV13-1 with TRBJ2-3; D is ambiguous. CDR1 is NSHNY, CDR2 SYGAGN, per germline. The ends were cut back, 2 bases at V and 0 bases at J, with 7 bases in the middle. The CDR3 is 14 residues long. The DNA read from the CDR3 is TGTGCCAGCAGTGACAGATCTAGTGCAGAA. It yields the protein CASSDRSSAE. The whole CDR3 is CASSDRSSAETLYF.

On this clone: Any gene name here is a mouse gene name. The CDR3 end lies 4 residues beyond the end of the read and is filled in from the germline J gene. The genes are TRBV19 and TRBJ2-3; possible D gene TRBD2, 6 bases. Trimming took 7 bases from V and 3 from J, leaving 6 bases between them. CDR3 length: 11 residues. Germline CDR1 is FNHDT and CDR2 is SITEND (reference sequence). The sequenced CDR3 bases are TGTGCCAGCGGGGGGGCAGAA. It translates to CASGGAE. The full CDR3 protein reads CASGGAETLYF.

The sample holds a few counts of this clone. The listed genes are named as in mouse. The sequenced part of the CDR3 DNA is TGTGCCAGCAGTTCGACAAACCAATAT. The encoded protein is CASSSTNQY. The full CDR3 is CASSSTNQYEQYF. This rearrangement joins TRBV14 to TRBJ2-7; D not certain. The read finishes 4 residues shy of the CDR3 end, and the germline J gene is used to complete it. Germline values: CDR1 SGHDT, CDR2 FRDEAV. This CDR3 has 13 residues.

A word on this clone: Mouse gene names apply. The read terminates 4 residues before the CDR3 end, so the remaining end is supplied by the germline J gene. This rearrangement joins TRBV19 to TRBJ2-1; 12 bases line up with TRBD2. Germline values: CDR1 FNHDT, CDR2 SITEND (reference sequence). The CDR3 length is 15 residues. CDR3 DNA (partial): TGTGCCAGCAGTCCGACTGGGGGGGCGTGGGCT. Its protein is CASSPTGGAWA. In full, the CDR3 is CASSPTGGAWAEQFF.

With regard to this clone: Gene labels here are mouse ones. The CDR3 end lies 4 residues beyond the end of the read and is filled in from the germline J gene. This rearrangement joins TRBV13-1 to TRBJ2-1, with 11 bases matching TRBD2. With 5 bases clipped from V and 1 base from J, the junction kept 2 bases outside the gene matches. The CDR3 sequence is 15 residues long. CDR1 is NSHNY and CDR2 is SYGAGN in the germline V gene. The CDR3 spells CASRRTGGNYAEQFF. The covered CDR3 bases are TGTGCCAGCAGGAGGACTGGGGGGAACTATGCT.

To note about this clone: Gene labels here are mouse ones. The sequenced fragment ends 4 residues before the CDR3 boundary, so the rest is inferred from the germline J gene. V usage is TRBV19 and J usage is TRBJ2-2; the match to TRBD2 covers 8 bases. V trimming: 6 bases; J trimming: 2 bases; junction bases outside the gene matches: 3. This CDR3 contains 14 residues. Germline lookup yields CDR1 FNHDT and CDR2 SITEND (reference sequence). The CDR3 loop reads CASTGGTNTGQLYF. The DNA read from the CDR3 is TGTGCCAGCACTGGGGGGACGAACACCGGG.

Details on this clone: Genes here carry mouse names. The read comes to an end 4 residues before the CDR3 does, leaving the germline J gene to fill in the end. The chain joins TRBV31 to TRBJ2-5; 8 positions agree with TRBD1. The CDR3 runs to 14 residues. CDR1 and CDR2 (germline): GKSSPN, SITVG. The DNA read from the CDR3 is TGTGCCTGGAGTCTTCAGGGGGCACGGGAC. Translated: CAWSLQGARD. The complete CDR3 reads CAWSLQGARDTQYF.

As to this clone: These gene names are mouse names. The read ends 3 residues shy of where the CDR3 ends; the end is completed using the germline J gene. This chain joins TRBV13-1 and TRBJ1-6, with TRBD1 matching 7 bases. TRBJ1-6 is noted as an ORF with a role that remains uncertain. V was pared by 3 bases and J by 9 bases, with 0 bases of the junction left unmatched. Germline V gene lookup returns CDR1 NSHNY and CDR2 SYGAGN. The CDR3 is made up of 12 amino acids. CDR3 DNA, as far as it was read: TGTGCCAGCAGTGGACAGGGTTCGCCC. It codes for CASSGQGSP. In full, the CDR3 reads CASSGQGSPLYF.

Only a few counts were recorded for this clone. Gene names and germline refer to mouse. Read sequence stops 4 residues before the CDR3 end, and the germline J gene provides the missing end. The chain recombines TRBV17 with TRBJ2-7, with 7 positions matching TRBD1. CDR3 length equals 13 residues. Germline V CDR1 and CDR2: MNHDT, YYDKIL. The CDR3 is CASSSPGQYEQYF. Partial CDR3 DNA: TGTGCTAGCAGTAGCCCGGGACAGTAT.

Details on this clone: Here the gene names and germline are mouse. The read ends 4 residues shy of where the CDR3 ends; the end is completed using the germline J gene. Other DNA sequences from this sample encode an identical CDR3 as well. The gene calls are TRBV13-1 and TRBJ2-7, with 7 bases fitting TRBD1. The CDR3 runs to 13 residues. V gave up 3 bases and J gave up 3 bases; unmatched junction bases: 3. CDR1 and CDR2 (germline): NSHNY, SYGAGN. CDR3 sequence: CASSGGTVYEQYF. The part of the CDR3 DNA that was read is TGTGCCAGCAGTGGCGGGACAGTCTAT.

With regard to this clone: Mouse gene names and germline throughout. CDR3 protein: CASTGQANTEVFF. Incomplete CDR3 DNA: TGTGCCAGCACCGGACAGGCAAACACA. This chain joins TRBV5 and TRBJ1-1; 7 positions agree with TRBD1. The CDR3 extends 4 residues past the end of the read, so its final part is completed from the germline J gene. Trimming cost V 7 bases and J 0 bases; bases outside gene matches: 2. The CDR3 consists of 13 residues. Germline values: CDR1 LGHNA, CDR2 YNLKQL (reference sequence).

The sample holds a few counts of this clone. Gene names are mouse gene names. CDR3 region: CASRPSGGTAETLYF. The CDR3 DNA, read in part, is TGTGCCAGCAGGCCCTCTGGGGGGACTGCAGAA. The chain links TRBV13-3 to TRBJ2-3, with TRBD2 matching over 8 bases. The read ends 4 residues before the CDR3 terminus; that terminus is restored from the germline J gene. With 5 bases clipped from V and 2 bases from J, the junction kept 7 bases outside the gene matches. The CDR3 runs 15 residues. CDR1 is NNHDY and CDR2 is SYVADS in the germline V gene.

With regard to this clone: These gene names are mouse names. The part of the CDR3 DNA that was read is TGTGCCAGCAGTTCATCCCCCTGGGGAAACTATGCT. Translation: CASSSSPWGNYA. The entire CDR3 is CASSSSPWGNYAEQFF. The V call is TRBV19, the J call TRBJ2-1, with D possibly TRBD2 on 6 matching bases. The read gets to within 4 residues of the CDR3 end, and the germline J gene fills in the rest. CDR3 size: 16 residues. Germline V gene sequence: CDR1 FNHDT, CDR2 SITEND (reference sequence). V gave up 4 bases and J gave up 1 base, with 15 bases separating them.

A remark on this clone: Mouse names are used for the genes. Incomplete CDR3 DNA: TGTGCCAGCAGCCCCAGGGGGCTGCCC. It is translated as CASSPRGLP. The whole CDR3 reads CASSPRGLPDYTF. V and J are TRBV4 and TRBJ1-2; 8 bases line up with TRBD1. The CDR3 end lies 4 residues beyond the end of the read and is filled in from the germline J gene. The CDR3 sequence is 13 residues long. CDR1 is LGHDT and CDR2 is YNNKQL in the germline V gene (reference sequence).

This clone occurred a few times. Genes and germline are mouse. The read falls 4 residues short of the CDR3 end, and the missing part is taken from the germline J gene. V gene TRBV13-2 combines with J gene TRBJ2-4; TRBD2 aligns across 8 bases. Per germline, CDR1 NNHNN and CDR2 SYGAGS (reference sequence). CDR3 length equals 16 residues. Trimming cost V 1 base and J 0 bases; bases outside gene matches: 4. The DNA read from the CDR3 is TGTGCCAGCGGTGATCCTGGGGGGCCTAGTCAAAAC. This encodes CASGDPGGPSQN. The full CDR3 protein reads CASGDPGGPSQNTLYF.

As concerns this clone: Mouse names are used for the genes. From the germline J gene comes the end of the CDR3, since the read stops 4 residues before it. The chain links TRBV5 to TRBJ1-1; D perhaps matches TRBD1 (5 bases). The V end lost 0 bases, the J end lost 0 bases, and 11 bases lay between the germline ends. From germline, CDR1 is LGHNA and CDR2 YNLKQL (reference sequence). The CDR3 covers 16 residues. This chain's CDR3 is CASSQDRANANTEVFF. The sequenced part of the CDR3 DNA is TGTGCCAGCAGCCAAGACAGGGCAAATGCAAACACA.

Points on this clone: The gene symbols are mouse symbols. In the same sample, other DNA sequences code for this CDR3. Partial CDR3 DNA: TGTGCCAGCAGTATTCGACTGGGGGGGTAT. Encoded protein: CASSIRLGGY. The full-length CDR3 reads as CASSIRLGGYEQYF. V usage is TRBV19 and J usage is TRBJ2-7, with 11 bases fitting TRBD2. The read halts 4 residues ahead of the CDR3 end, with the missing end drawn from the germline J gene. The CDR3 has 14 residues. Germline V lookup: CDR1 FNHDT, CDR2 SITEND (reference sequence).